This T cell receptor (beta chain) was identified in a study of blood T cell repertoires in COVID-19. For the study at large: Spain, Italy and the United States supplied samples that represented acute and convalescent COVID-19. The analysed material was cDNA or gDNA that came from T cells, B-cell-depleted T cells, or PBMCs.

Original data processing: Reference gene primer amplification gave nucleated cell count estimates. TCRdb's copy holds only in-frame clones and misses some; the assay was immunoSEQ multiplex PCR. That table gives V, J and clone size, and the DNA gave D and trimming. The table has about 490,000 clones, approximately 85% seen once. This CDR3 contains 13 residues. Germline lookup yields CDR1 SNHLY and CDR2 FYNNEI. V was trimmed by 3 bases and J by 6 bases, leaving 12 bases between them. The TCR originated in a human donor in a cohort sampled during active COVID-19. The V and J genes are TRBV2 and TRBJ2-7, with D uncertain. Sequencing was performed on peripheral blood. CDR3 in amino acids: CASSEFLGSEQYF. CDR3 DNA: TGTGCCAGCAGTGAGTTCCTAGGCAGCGAGCAGTACTTC.